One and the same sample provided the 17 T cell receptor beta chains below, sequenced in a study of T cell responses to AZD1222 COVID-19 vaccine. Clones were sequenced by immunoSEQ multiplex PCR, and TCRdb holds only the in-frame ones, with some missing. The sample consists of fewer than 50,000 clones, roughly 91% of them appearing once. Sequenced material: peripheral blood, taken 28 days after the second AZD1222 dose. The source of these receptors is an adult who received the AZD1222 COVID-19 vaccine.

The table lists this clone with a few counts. The DNA of the CDR3 is TGTGCCAGCAGTTTATCGATTCGCCGCGGTTCACCCCTCCACTTT. Encoded protein: CASSLSIRRGSPLHF. This chain joins TRBV27 and TRBJ1-6; D remains ambiguous. V was shortened by 0 bases and J by 9 bases, with 12 bases between the two germline ends. The V gene's germline CDR1 is MNHEY and CDR2 SMNVEV (reference sequence). This CDR3 is 15 amino acids long.

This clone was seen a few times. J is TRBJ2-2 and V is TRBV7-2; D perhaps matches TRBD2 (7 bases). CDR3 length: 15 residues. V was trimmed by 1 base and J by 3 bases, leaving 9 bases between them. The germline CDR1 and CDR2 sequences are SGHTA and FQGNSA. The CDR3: CASSLGGGHTGELFF. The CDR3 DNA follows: TGTGCCAGCAGCTTAGGGGGGGGCCACACCGGGGAGCTGTTTTTT.

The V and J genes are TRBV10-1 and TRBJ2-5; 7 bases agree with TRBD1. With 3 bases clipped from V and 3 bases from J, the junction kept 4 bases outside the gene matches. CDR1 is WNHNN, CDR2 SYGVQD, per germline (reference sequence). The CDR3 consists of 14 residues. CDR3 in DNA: TGCGCCAGCAGTGATGGGACAGCCAAAGAGACCCAGTACTTC. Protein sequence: CASSDGTAKETQYF.

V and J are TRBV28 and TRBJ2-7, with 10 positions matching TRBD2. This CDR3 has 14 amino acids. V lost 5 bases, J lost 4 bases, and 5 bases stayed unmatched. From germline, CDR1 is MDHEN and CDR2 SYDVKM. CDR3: CASSVAGGPYEQYF. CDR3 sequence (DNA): TGTGCCAGCAGTGTAGCGGGGGGACCTTACGAGCAGTACTTC.

The CDR3 here is CASSLDSGGAPDTQYF. As DNA, the CDR3 is TGTGCCAGCAGCTTAGATTCCGGGGGGGCCCCAGATACGCAGTATTTT. V usage is TRBV11-3 and J usage is TRBJ2-3, with 8 bases fitting TRBD2. Germline V gene sequence: CDR1 SGHNT, CDR2 YENEEA. The CDR3 is 16 amino acids. V dropped 0 bases and J dropped 4; count of bases not matched to a gene: 6.

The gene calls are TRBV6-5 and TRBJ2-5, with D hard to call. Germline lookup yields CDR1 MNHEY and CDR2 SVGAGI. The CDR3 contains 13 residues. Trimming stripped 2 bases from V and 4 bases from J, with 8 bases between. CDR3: CASSYGIGETQYF. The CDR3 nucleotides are TGTGCCAGCAGTTACGGGATCGGAGAGACCCAGTACTTC.

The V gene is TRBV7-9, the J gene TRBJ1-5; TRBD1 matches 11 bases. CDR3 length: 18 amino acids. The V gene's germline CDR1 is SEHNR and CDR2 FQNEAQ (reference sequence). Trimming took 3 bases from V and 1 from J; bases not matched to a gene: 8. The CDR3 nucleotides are TGTGCCAGCAGCTTGGGGACAGGGGGAGGTTTGAGCAATCAGCCCCAGCATTTT. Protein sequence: CASSLGTGGGLSNQPQHF.

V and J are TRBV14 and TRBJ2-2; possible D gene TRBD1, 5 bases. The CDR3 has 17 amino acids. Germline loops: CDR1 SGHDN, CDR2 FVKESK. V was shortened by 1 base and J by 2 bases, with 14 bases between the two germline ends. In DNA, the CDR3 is TGTGCCAGCAGCCAAGTCGAGGAACAGGTCAACACCGGGGAGCTGTTTTTT. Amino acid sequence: CASSQVEEQVNTGELFF.

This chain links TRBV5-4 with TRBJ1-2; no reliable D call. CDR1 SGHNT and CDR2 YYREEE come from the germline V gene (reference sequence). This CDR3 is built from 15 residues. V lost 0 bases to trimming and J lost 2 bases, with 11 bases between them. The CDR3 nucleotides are TGTGCCAGCAGCTTGGAGGACCGCCACAACTATGGCTACACCTTC. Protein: CASSLEDRHNYGYTF.

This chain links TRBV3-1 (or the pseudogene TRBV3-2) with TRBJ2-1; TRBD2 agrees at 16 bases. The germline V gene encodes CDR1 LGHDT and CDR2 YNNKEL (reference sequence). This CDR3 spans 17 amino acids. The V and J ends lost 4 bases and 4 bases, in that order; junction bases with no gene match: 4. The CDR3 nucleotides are TGTGCCAGCAGCCGGGGACTAGCGGGGGGGTCATACAATGAGCAGTTCTTC. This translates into CASSRGLAGGSYNEQFF.

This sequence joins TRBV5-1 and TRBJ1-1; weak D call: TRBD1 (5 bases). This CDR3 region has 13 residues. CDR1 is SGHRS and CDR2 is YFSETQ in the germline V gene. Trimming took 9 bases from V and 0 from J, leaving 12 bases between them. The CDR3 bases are TGCGCCACCAGGGACGGCATGAACACTGAAGCTTTCTTT. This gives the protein CATRDGMNTEAFF. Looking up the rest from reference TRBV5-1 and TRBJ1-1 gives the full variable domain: KAGVTQTPRYLIKTRGQQVTLSCSPISGHRSVSWYQQTPGQGLQFLFEYFSETQRNKGNFPGRFSGRQFSNSRSEMNVSTLELGDSALYLCATRDGMNTEAFFGQGTRLTVV.

The CDR3 is CAWSMGRMNTEAFF. In nucleotides, the CDR3 is TGTGCCTGGAGTATGGGACGGATGAACACTGAAGCTTTCTTT. This sequence joins TRBV30 and TRBJ1-1; D is possibly TRBD1 (5 bases). Germline V lookup: CDR1 GTSNPN, CDR2 SVGIG (reference sequence). The CDR3 runs to 14 residues. The germline V and J ends were trimmed by 2 bases and 0 bases, with 10 bases remaining between them.

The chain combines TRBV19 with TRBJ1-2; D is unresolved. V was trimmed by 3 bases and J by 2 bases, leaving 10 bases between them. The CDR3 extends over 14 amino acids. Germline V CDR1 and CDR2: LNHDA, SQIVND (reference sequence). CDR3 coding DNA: TGTGCCAGTAGTATGACTCAGGCAAACTATGGCTACACCTTC. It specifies CASSMTQANYGYTF.

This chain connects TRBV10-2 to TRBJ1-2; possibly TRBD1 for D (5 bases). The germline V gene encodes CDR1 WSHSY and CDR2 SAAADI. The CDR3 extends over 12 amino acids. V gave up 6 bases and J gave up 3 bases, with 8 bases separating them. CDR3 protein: CASSSGDYGYTF. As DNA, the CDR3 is TGCGCCAGCAGCTCGGGGGACTATGGCTACACCTTC.

The chain's CDR3 is CSARSGTF. The CDR3 DNA reads TGCAGTGCTAGGTCGGGGACCTTC. V gene TRBV20-1 combines with J gene TRBJ1-2; D gene ambiguous. Germline loops: CDR1 DFQATT, CDR2 SNEGSKA (reference sequence). V was trimmed by 3 bases and J by 14 bases, leaving 7 bases between them. CDR3 size: 8 residues.

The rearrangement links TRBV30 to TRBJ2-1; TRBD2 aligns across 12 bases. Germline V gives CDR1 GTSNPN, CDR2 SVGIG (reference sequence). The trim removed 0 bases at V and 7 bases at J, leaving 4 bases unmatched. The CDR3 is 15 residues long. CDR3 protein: CAWSVQLAGGNEQFF. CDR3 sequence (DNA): TGTGCCTGGAGTGTACAACTAGCGGGGGGAAATGAGCAGTTCTTC.

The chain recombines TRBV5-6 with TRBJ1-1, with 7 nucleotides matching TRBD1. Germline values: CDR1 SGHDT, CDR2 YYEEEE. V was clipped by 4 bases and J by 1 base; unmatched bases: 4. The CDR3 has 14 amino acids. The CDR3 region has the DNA TGTGCCAGCAGCCGGACAGGAGCGAACACTGAAGCTTTCTTT. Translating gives CASSRTGANTEAFF. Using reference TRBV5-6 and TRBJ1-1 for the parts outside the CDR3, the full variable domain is DAGVTQSPTHLIKTRGQQVTLRCSPKSGHDTVSWYQQALGQGPQFIFQYYEEEERQRGNFPDRFSGHQFPNYSSELNVNALLLGDSALYLCASSRTGANTEAFFGQGTRLTVV.